This T cell receptor beta chain was sequenced during a study of T cells after posttransplantation cyclophosphamide (TCRdb year 2016). Regarding the study in general: The study tracked T cell repertoire reconstitution by TRB sequencing after myeloablative bone marrow transplantation using posttransplantation cyclophosphamide as GVHD prophylaxis. TRB sequencing was also done on up to about 3 additional blood samples from 2 to 5.2 years after transplant in 3 patients, and on pretransplant blood from 4 patients. TRA and TRB clonality were tightly correlated in several samples, so subsequent TCR analyses focused on TRB only. Blood from all 30 or so PTCy patients who had 1-year posttransplant specimens underwent TRB sequencing. Samples from under 40 PTCy-treated patients and under 20 related bone marrow donors of those patients were subjected to antigen receptor sequencing. Public TRB sequences were searched against a database of over 3,600 sequences associated with responses to pathogens, tumor antigens, self-antigens and alloantigens. Overall study results and their limits: The TRB repertoires of T cells infiltrating skin or GI tract showed only limited overlap with the TRB repertoires of T cells in blood. Across fewer than 50 patients, recipient CMV seropositivity and CMV reactivation were highly associated with TRB clonality; PTCy diversity was similar to CNI/methotrexate controls. Donor-recipient similarity was low at 1-2 months but rose over the first year, and later blood repertoires were often dominated by donor CD8+ memory clones.

On the day of marrow donation, related bone marrow donors gave peripheral blood samples. Peripheral blood and bone marrow mononuclear cells were isolated by Ficoll-Hypaque density centrifugation and cryopreserved. The CDR1 and CDR2 encoded by the germline V gene are SGHTA and FQGNSA. V is cut back by 6 bases and J by 2 bases, with 6 bases in the junction unmatched. From the cysteine up to the phenylalanine, the CDR3 has a length of 15 residues. This entry keeps only the CDR3 DNA: 45 bases, framed from base 1. This clone was detected ten times or more. Its cognate antigen has yet to be identified. Base-call qualities are not available, and no considerably larger clone is one nucleotide away. Genomic DNA was used for TRB sequencing, which was performed with the immunoSEQ assay at survey resolution or with the hsTCRB kit. Regarding the original processing steps: The immunoSEQ software handled the initial read processing, while the LymphoSeq R package was used for the repertoire analyses. Clonality was computed as 1 minus normalized Shannon entropy, and a Gini coefficient was also calculated for each TRB dataset. Phenotypes of unsorted samples were inferred by mapping TRB sequences from sorted subsets of the recipient or donor onto unsorted samples of the same recipient. The table comes from immuneACCESS by way of TCRdb, which keeps in-frame sequences with V and J called. Part of the clones is missing from these tables; in studies checked, under half for an unresolved V gene and the rest for unknown reasons. V and J calls and clone size come straight from that table; D and trimming were deduced from the DNA. This sample is represented by some 23,000 clones, with no singletons among them. Of the sample, approximately 4% falls within the top ten clones.

The specimen was PBMCs. Recombination connected TRBV7-2 to TRBJ2-1; 8 middle bases align to TRBD2. The clonotype comes from a woman between 45 and 65 years old in good health, CMV-negative, and a related stem cell transplant donor. The nucleotide sequence is given as TGTGCCAGCAGGAAGCGGGAGACCCCCTACAATGAGCAGTTCTTC. Translated, this is CASRKRETPYNEQFF.